This T cell receptor (beta chain) appears in the sequencing data of a study of T cell responses to AZD1222 COVID-19 vaccine. Study results and caveats: Donors, mostly white British, included more females; clonal diversity was possibly underestimated. Reportedly, close to half of spike-specific TCRs are directed against unmutated variant regions. Spike-specific TCR breadth rose after two AZD1222 doses, and depth rose as well.

The data were produced by immunoSEQ multiplex PCR, yet TCRdb's version contains in-frame clones alone and is incomplete. Here the sample spans more than 95,000 clones, approximately 84% being singletons. As concerns this clone: Its antigen is unidentified.

Looked up from germline, CDR1 is SGHNT and CDR2 is YYREEE (reference sequence). The CDR3 contains 13 residues. Trimming pared 6 bases from V and 4 bases from J, leaving 10 bases between. This TCR came from an adult in good health. This specimen consisted of peripheral blood, obtained on day 0 of AZD1222 vaccination. This sequence joins TRBV5-4 and TRBJ2-2, with a tentative D call TRBD2 (5 bases). The CDR3 region is CASTFGVTGELFF. The DNA for the CDR3 is TGTGCCAGCACATTCGGGGTCACCGGGGAGCTGTTTTTT.